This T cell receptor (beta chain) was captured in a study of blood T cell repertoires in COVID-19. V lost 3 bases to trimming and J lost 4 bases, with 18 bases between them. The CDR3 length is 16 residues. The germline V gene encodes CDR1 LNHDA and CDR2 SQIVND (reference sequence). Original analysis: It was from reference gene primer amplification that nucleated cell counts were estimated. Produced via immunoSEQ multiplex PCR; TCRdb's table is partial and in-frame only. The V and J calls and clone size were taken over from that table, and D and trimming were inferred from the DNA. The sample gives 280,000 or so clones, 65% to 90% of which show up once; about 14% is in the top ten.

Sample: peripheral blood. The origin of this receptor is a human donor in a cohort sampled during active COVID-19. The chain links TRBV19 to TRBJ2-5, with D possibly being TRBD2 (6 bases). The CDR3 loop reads CASSMGGLRAGETQYF. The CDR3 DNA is TGTGCCAGTAGTATGGGGGGTCTAAGGGCAGGAGAGACCCAGTACTTC.